This note documents a single TCR beta chain sequence. PCR involved 60 Vbeta and 13 Jbeta primers. Data came from immunoSEQ multiplex PCR; TCRdb stores just in-frame clones and leaves some out. This sample has approximately 190,000 clones, with about 84% found just once. The data belong to a study of cytomegalovirus exposure and HLA in healthy donors. The CDR3 is made up of 14 amino acids. V lost 4 bases, J lost 3 bases, and 4 bases stayed unmatched. Germline CDR1 SGDLS, CDR2 YYNGEE. The TCR originated in a man aged 50-59 years in good health and CMV-seronegative. This chain joins TRBV9 and TRBJ2-3; TRBD2 aligns across 8 bases. Material for sequencing was PBMCs. The CDR3 sequence: CASSPGGATDTQYF. In nucleotides, the CDR3 is TGTGCCAGCAGCCCCGGGGGGGCGACAGATACGCAGTATTTT.